This T cell receptor beta chain was obtained from a study of radiation and T cells in renal cell carcinoma. Overall study context: Nephrectomy followed 15 Gy stereotactic body radiation by 4 weeks. Broader study findings: No pretreatment tumor biopsies were available for baseline clonotypes. In blood, top tumor clones expanded by 2 weeks, shrinking by 4.

Assay used: immunoSEQ multiplex PCR; TCRdb lists only in-frame clones, some missing. Seen here are 130,000 or so clones, 75% to 90% observed once, and the top ten hold roughly 25%. The time point here: baseline pretreatment blood. Treatment described: 15 Gy SBRT to primary tumor, nephrectomy 4 weeks later. Blood was sampled at baseline, 2 weeks and 4 weeks after SBRT. With respect to this clone: Its antigen is as yet unknown.

V lost 6 bases to trimming and J lost 1 base, with 12 bases between them. The CDR3 runs to 14 residues. Germline lookup yields CDR1 MNHEY and CDR2 SVGAGI. The material was blood, obtained from a patient whose treatment included radiotherapy and nephrectomy. The chain combines TRBV6-5 with TRBJ1-2; D is unclear. The clonotype was recovered from a woman aged 50 to 60 with renal cell carcinoma. CDR3 bases: TGTGCCAGCAGCGACGCCGGTGTTAACTATGGCTACACCTTC. Its protein product is CASSDAGVNYGYTF.